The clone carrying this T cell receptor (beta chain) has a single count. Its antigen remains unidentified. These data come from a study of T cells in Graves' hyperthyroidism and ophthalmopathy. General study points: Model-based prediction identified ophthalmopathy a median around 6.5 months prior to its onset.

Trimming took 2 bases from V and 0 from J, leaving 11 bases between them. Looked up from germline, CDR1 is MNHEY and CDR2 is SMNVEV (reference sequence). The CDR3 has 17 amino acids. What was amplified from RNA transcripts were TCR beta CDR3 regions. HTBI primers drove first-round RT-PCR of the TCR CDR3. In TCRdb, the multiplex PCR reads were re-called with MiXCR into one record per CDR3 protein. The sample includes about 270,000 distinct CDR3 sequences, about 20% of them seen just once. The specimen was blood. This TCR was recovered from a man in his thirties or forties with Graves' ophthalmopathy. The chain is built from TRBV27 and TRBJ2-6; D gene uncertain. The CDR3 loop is CASSLRPGHSGANVLTF. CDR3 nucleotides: TGTGCCAGCAGTTTACGGCCGGGCCACTCTGGGGCCAACGTCCTGACTTTC.